This is a list of T cell receptor beta chains from one sample in a study of shared clonotypes between healthy human individuals. Profiled with immunoSEQ multiplex PCR; TCRdb holds only in-frame clones, not every one. The sample comprises approximately 980,000 clones, approximately 80% of which are singletons, and approximately 1.5% rests with the top ten. Sequenced: memory CD4+ T cells sorted from blood. The source of these receptors is a man younger than 35 in good health. Both conserved end residues are part of each CDR3. Expanded clones are given a class, and other clones once, few, many or no size at all.

TRBV5-6	-	TRBJ1-6	CASSLGRPYYNSPLHF
TRBV28	-	TRBJ1-1	CASSPQDLRTEAFF
TRBV5-4	-	TRBJ2-5	CASSWLVGQGHETQYF
TRBV12-5	-	TRBJ2-2	CASAEVSAGELFF
TRBV28	few	TRBJ1-2	CASSPNSYGYTF
TRBV5-6	-	TRBJ1-1	CASSSRGYFGDTEAFF
TRBV10-1	-	TRBJ2-1	CASSDLPRTGRIGEQFF
TRBV10-1	once	TRBJ1-1	CASSADRGAAFF
TRBV5-1	-	TRBJ2-5	CASSRGPAGREETQYF
TRBV5-1	-	TRBJ2-5	CASSLGQIQETQYF
TRBV7-2	once	TRBJ2-7	CASSTMTGYYEQYF
TRBV10-3	few	TRBJ1-2	CAISAGDVGSYTF
TRBV6-1	-	TRBJ1-5	CASSGLQLSSPQHF
TRBV28	-	TRBJ2-3	CASSQSGATDTQYF
TRBV30	-	TRBJ2-2	CACPGWKRESTGELFF
TRBV2	few	TRBJ2-7	CASSLKGQTVREQYF
TRBV9	few	TRBJ1-1	CASSVDPAGTGGEAFF
TRBV19	-	TRBJ1-5	CASKTGSHMSDQPQHF
TRBV5-4	-	TRBJ1-2	CASSLSGTEKHGYTF
TRBV5-1	-	TRBJ2-3	CASSFGLSTDTQYF
TRBV4-2	-	TRBJ2-3	CASSQGSFDSLTQYF
TRBV18	-	TRBJ2-2	CASSTGAMNTGELFF
TRBV7-9	-	TRBJ1-2	CASSPERGQENYGYTF
TRBV18	-	TRBJ1-1	CASSQGQGGTEAFF
TRBV5-1	-	TRBJ1-2	CASSPGPANYGYTF
TRBV6-6	-	TRBJ2-1	CASSYSRDREGYEQFF
TRBV7-2	-	TRBJ2-5	CASSLGSPPETQYF
TRBV4-1	-	TRBJ1-2	CASSQEFRVHYGYTF
TRBV18	-	TRBJ2-7	CASSATGSISYEQYF
TRBV14	-	TRBJ2-1	CASSSPGVPSYNEQFF
TRBV5-1	-	TRBJ2-5	CASSRSGGLQETQYF
TRBV27	-	TRBJ2-1	CASSSGDRGLDEQFF
TRBV7-7	-	TRBJ1-4	CASSPGGATNEKLFF
TRBV28	-	TRBJ1-2	CASRVGGPYGYTF
TRBV15	-	TRBJ1-5	CATSPRDSSNQPQHF
TRBV5-1	many	TRBJ1-1	CASSDSANTEAFF
TRBV10-2	once	TRBJ1-5	CASTGHSNQPQHF
TRBV9	-	TRBJ2-3	CASSVGPAGTDTQYF
TRBV7-9	once	TRBJ1-3	CASSPVGTVNTIYF
TRBV7-3	many	TRBJ1-2	CASSQEDGYGYTF
TRBV6-5	-	TRBJ1-2	CASISRPGDYGYTF
TRBV2	-	TRBJ1-1	CASLEWWVQGNTEAFF
TRBV2	once	TRBJ2-7	CASSLEGPRLSEQYF
TRBV6-5	-	TRBJ1-6	CASSYSRVSYNSPLHF
TRBV30	few	TRBJ2-5	CAWTRGTVSQETQYF
TRBV29-1	-	TRBJ2-1	CSVDGLAGGTYNEQFF
TRBV30	-	TRBJ2-5	CAWSPRSGQETQYF
TRBV7-7	-	TRBJ1-3	CASSLRIGNTIYF
TRBV5-4	-	TRBJ2-3	CASSLFWGADTQYF
TRBV5-4	few	TRBJ1-2	CASSLPGQGYGYTF
TRBV19	few	TRBJ2-7	CASSIEGWRGDYEQYF
TRBV9	-	TRBJ1-2	CASSVGDYGYTF
TRBV11-2	-	TRBJ1-1	CASSSTGGRQAFF
TRBV7-8	-	TRBJ1-2	CASSLRAGTENYGYTF
TRBV6-5	-	TRBJ1-4	CASSSGVIEEKLFF
TRBV29-1	-	TRBJ1-1	CSVFRHQGTEAFF
TRBV2	few	TRBJ2-7	CASSVAARNEQYF